Below are 16 T cell receptor beta chains sequenced from a single sample in a study of shared clonotypes between healthy human individuals. Data came from immunoSEQ multiplex PCR; TCRdb stores just in-frame clones and leaves some out. The table includes approximately 500,000 clones, 96% detected once. Input material: naive CD4+ T cells sorted from blood. Subset denoted: CD45RA+ positively selected. The receptors derive from a woman younger than 45 in good health.

V is TRBV9 and J is TRBJ2-1; tentatively, D is TRBD2 (6 bases). V lost 0 bases to trimming and J lost 4 bases, with 14 bases between them. Germline CDR1 is SGDLS and CDR2 is YYNGEE. CDR3 size: 16 residues. The CDR3 here is CASSVGGGRGYNEQFF. The DNA of the CDR3 is TGTGCCAGCAGCGTAGGAGGAGGGCGGGGATACAATGAGCAGTTCTTC.

The V gene is TRBV5-1, the J gene TRBJ1-3; D is uncertain. The V gene's germline CDR1 is SGHRS and CDR2 YFSETQ. The CDR3 sequence is 15 residues long. V lost 3 bases and J lost 0, with 10 bases in between. In nucleotides, the CDR3 is TGCGCCAGCAGCTCGGTATTTGGCTCTGGAAACACCATATATTTT. This translates into CASSSVFGSGNTIYF.

This clone was seen only once. CDR3 in amino acids: CASVTGLAGGKYNEQFF. The CDR3 coding sequence is TGCGCCAGCGTCACTGGACTAGCGGGAGGGAAATACAATGAGCAGTTCTTC. The J gene is TRBJ2-1, the V gene TRBV10-2; 15 nucleotides line up with TRBD2. V lost 8 bases, J lost 4 bases, and 9 bases stayed unmatched. Germline assignment: CDR1 WSHSY and CDR2 SAAADI. This CDR3 comprises 17 residues.

This chain connects TRBV11-2 to TRBJ2-7; 10 bases line up with TRBD2. After removal of 1 base from V and 5 bases from J, the junction contained 5 bases not matched to a gene. This CDR3 has 15 amino acids. The germline V gene encodes CDR1 SGHAT and CDR2 FQNNGV. CDR3 amino acids: CASSLASGSFHEQYF. The CDR3 DNA reads TGTGCCAGCAGCTTAGCTAGCGGGAGTTTCCACGAGCAGTACTTC.

The chain recombines TRBV28 with TRBJ2-5, with 7 bases matching TRBD1. The CDR3 contains 12 residues. CDR1 and CDR2 from the germline V gene are MDHEN and SYDVKM. J gave up 5 bases and V 7 bases, and 4 bases lay outside the gene matches. The CDR3 sequence: CASTVRGETQYF. The CDR3 DNA is TGTGCCAGCACGGTCAGGGGGGAGACCCAGTACTTC.

DNA of the CDR3: TGTGCCAGCAGCCAAGAGTTTGCGGGAGGCTACGAGCAGTACTTC. It encodes CASSQEFAGGYEQYF. The rearrangement uses TRBV4-2 and TRBJ2-7; 8 bases line up with TRBD2. Germline V gives CDR1 LGHNA, CDR2 YNFKEQ. This CDR3 has 15 amino acids. V was clipped by 0 bases and J by 3 bases; unmatched bases: 4.

The chain carries TRBV28 and TRBJ1-2; unclear D gene. The CDR3 covers 14 residues. Germline lookup yields CDR1 MDHEN and CDR2 SYDVKM. The germline V and J ends were trimmed by 6 bases and 4 bases, with 15 bases remaining between them. The CDR3 is CASSSGSGGYGYTF. The CDR3 DNA follows: TGTGCCAGCAGCTCCGGGAGCGGAGGCTATGGCTACACCTTC.

The V gene is TRBV4-1, the J gene TRBJ2-1; D not certain. Deletions cut 0 bases from V and 0 bases from J, with 15 bases between. This CDR3 region has 18 residues. CDR1 and CDR2 (germline): MGHRA, YSYEKL. The CDR3 nucleotides are TGCGCCAGCAGCCAAGATTCTCGTGTTGCGAGCTCCTACAATGAGCAGTTCTTC. This translates into CASSQDSRVASSYNEQFF.

V is TRBV7-2 and J is TRBJ2-4; the D gene is possibly TRBD1 (6 bases). Trimming removed 2 bases from V and 2 bases from J, with 19 bases in between. The CDR3 extends over 18 amino acids. Per germline, CDR1 SGHTA and CDR2 FQGNSA. The CDR3 DNA is TGTGCCAGCAGCTTACTTCCCTACAGGGCGACGACCAAAAACATTCAGTACTTC. Amino acid sequence: CASSLLPYRATTKNIQYF. Filled out from reference TRBV7-2 and TRBJ2-4, the complete variable domain reads GAGVSQSPSNKVTEKGKDVELRCDPISGHTALYWYRQSLGQGLEFLIYFQGNSAPDKSGLPSDRFSAERTGGSVSTLTIQRTQQEDSAVYLCASSLLPYRATTKNIQYFGAGTRLSVL.

This chain uses TRBV19 with TRBJ1-4; weak D call: TRBD1 (6 bases). CDR1 LNHDA and CDR2 SQIVND come from the germline V gene (reference sequence). V shed 5 bases and J shed 4 bases, with 11 bases lying between them. The CDR3 has 14 amino acids. The CDR3 DNA is TGTGCCAGTAGTCGACAGGCGATTAATGAAAAACTGTTTTTT. Translation: CASSRQAINEKLFF. Complete variable domain (other parts from reference TRBV19 and TRBJ1-4): DGGITQSPKYLFRKEGQNVTLSCEQNLNHDAMYWYRQDPGQGLRLIYYSQIVNDFQKGDIAEGYSVSREKKESFPLTVTSAQKNPTAFYLCASSRQAINEKLFFGSGTQLSVL.

The rearrangement joins TRBV15 to TRBJ1-1, with a possible D match to TRBD1 (5 bases). V lost 1 base to trimming and J lost 3 bases, with 9 bases between them. Germline lookup yields CDR1 LNHNV and CDR2 YYDKDF (reference sequence). The length of the CDR3 is 14 residues. CDR3 sequence reads: CATSRVAGDTEAFF. The CDR3 DNA sequence: TGTGCCACCAGCAGAGTGGCGGGGGACACTGAAGCTTTCTTT. The complete variable domain, with remaining parts taken from reference TRBV15 and TRBJ1-1, reads DAMVIQNPRYQVTQFGKPVTLSCSQTLNHNVMYWYQQKSSQAPKLLFHYYDKDFNNEADTPDNFQSRRPNTSFCFLDIRSPGLGDTAMYLCATSRVAGDTEAFFGQGTRLTVV.

V gene TRBV28 combines with J gene TRBJ2-1; D not certain. Per germline, CDR1 MDHEN and CDR2 SYDVKM. The CDR3 runs 13 residues. V was trimmed by 5 bases and J by 3 bases, leaving 8 bases between them. CDR3 residues: CASSPGNYNEQFF. CDR3 bases: TGTGCCAGCAGTCCGGGCAACTACAATGAGCAGTTCTTC.

The chain combines TRBV29-1 with TRBJ1-5; D is perhaps TRBD1 (5 bases). Germline assignment: CDR1 SQVTM and CDR2 ANQGSEA. CDR3 size: 17 residues. V was shortened by 1 base and J by 1 base, with 17 bases between the two germline ends. In DNA form, the CDR3 reads TGCAGCGTTGAAGTTCCCTCCGGATCAGGGAGCAATCAGCCCCAGCATTTT. Translating gives CSVEVPSGSGSNQPQHF.

The chain joins TRBV28 to TRBJ2-7, with 7 positions matching TRBD1. Germline assignment: CDR1 MDHEN and CDR2 SYDVKM. The V and J ends lost 5 bases and 6 bases, in that order; junction bases with no gene match: 13. This CDR3 is built from 15 residues. CDR3 sequence (DNA): TGTGCCAGCAGTCTTAGGGGGCGCAGGCGGTTCGAGCAGTACTTC. Its protein is CASSLRGRRRFEQYF.

The chain links TRBV9 to TRBJ2-1; 11 nucleotides agree with TRBD1. The CDR3 spans 15 residues. Trimming at V came to 7 bases and at J to 5 bases, leaving 8 bases not matched to a gene. Per germline, CDR1 SGDLS and CDR2 YYNGEE. The CDR3 spells CASSEGTGGNNEQFF. In DNA, the CDR3 is TGTGCCAGCTCAGAGGGGACAGGGGGAAACAATGAGCAGTTCTTC.

The chain has TRBV27 and TRBJ2-7; 10 bases are shared with TRBD1. V lost 6 bases and J lost 4; bases outside the gene matches: 12. Per the germline V gene, CDR1 is MNHEY and CDR2 is SMNVEV (reference sequence). The CDR3 covers 16 residues. CDR3 DNA: TGTGCCAGCAGCCTTTTACCGGGACAGGGGACTTACGAGCAGTACTTC. Residues: CASSLLPGQGTYEQYF.